This entry is about one TCR beta chain. The CDR3 has 18 residues. Looked up from germline, CDR1 is LGHDT and CDR2 is YNNKEL (reference sequence). V was cut by 1 base and J by 0 bases, with 13 bases left in between. These data come from a study of blood T cell repertoires in COVID-19. Source study methods: Reference gene primer amplification yielded estimated nucleated cell counts. Generated by immunoSEQ multiplex PCR, the TCRdb table keeps only in-frame clones and is missing some. V and J calls and clone size come straight from that table; D and trimming were deduced from the DNA. The sample has fewer than 500,000 clones, 85% to 90% seen once; the top ten hold 4.3%.

The chain joins TRBV3-1 (or the pseudogene TRBV3-2) to TRBJ2-6; D is possibly TRBD1 (6 bases). This TCR was sampled from a woman aged 30 to 39 with acute or convalescent COVID-19. The material sequenced was peripheral blood. The CDR3 DNA reads as TGTGCCAGCAGCCAAGTAGGGGGAAGAAGCTCTGGGGCCAACGTCCTGACTTTC. Translation: CASSQVGGRSSGANVLTF.